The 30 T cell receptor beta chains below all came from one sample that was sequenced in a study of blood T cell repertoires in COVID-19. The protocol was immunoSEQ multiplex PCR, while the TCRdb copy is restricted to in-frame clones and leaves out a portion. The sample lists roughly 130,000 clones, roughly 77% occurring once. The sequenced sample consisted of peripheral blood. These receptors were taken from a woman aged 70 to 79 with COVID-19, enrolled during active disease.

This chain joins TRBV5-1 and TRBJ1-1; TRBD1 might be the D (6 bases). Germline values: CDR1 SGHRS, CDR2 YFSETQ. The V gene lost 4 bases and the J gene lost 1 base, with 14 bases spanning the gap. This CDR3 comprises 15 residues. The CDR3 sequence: CASSLGRDTNTEAFF. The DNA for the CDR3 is TGCGCCAGCAGCCTAGGCAGGGACACGAACACTGAAGCTTTCTTT. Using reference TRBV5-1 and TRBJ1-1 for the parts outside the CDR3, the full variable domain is KAGVTQTPRYLIKTRGQQVTLSCSPISGHRSVSWYQQTPGQGLQFLFEYFSETQRNKGNFPGRFSGRQFSNSRSEMNVSTLELGDSALYLCASSLGRDTNTEAFFGQGTRLTVV.

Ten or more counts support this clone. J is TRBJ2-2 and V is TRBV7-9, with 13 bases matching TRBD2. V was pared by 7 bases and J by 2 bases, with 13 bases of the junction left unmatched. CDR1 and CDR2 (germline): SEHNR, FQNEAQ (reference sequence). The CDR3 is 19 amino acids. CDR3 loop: CASKPEGRLAGGNTGELFF. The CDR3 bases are TGTGCCAGCAAACCCGAGGGTCGACTAGCGGGGGGAAACACCGGGGAGCTGTTTTTT.

This CDR3 is CASSEAAGVGNQPQHF. The CDR3 region has the DNA TGTGCCAGCAGTGAAGCGGCCGGGGTCGGCAATCAGCCCCAGCATTTT. The V gene is TRBV6-1, the J gene TRBJ1-5; D remains unclear. The CDR3 totals 16 residues. CDR1 and CDR2 (germline): MNHNS, SASEGT. V was shortened by 0 bases and J by 2 bases, with 11 bases between the two germline ends.

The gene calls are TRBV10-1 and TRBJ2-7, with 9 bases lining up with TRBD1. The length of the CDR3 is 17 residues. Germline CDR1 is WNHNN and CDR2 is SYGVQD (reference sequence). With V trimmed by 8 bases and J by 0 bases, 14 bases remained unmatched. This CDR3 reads CASCGQGGTGSSYEQYF. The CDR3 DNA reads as TGCGCCAGCTGTGGGCAGGGGGGGACAGGGAGCTCCTACGAGCAGTACTTC.

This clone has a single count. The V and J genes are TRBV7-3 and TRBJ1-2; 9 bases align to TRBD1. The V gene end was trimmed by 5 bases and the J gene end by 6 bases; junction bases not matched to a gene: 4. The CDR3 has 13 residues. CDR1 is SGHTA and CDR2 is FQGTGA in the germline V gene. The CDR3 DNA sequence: TGTGCCAGCAGCCTACGACAGGGGGATGGCTACACCTTC. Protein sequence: CASSLRQGDGYTF. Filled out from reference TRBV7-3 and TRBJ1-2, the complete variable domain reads GAGVSQTPSNKVTEKGKYVELRCDPISGHTALYWYRQSLGQGPEFLIYFQGTGAADDSGLPNDRFFAVRPEGSVSTLKIQRTERGDSAVYLCASSLRQGDGYTFGSGTRLTVV.

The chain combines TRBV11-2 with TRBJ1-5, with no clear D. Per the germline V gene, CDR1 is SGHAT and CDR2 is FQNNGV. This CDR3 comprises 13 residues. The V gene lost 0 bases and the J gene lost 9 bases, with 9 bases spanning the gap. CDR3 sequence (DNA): TGTGCCAGCAGCTTAGATCCCACTAGGCCCCAGCATTTT. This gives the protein CASSLDPTRPQHF.

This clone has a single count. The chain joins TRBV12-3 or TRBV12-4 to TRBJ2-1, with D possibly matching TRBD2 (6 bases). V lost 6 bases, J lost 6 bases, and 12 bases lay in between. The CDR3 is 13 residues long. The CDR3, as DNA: TGTGCCAGCAGCTGGGGGGACCGCAATGAGCAGTTCTTC. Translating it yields CASSWGDRNEQFF.

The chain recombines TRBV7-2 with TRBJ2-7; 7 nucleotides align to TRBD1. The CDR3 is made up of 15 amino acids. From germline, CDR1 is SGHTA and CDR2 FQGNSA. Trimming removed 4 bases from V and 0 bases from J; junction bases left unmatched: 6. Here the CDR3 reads CASSSTGASSYEQYF. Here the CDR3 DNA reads TGTGCCAGCAGCTCCACAGGGGCGTCCTCCTACGAGCAGTACTTC.

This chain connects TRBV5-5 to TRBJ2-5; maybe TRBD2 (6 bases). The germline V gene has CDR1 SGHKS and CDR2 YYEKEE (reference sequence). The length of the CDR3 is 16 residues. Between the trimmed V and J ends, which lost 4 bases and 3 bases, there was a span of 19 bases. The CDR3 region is CASSAGMGRAEETQYF. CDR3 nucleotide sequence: TGTGCCAGCAGCGCGGGAATGGGACGGGCTGAAGAGACCCAGTACTTC.

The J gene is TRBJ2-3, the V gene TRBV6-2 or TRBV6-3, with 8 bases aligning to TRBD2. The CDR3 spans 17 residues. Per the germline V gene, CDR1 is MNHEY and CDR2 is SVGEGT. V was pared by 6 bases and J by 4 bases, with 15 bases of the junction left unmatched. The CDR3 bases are TGTGCCAGCAGCCCTGCTTTCCCTAGCGGGCGAGCAGATACGCAGTATTTT. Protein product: CASSPAFPSGRADTQYF.

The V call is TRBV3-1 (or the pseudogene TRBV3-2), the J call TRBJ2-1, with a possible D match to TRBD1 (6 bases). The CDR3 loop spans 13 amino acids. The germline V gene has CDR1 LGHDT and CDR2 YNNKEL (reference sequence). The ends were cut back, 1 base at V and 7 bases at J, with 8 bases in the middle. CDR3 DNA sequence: TGTGCCAGCAGCCAAGCCAGGGGAAATGAGCAGTTCTTC. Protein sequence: CASSQARGNEQFF.

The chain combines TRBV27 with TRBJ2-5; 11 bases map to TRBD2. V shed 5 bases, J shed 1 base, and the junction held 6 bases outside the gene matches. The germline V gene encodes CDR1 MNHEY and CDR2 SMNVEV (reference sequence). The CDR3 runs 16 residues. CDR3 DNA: TGTGCCAGCAGTCCACGACTAGCGGGGAGCCAAGAGACCCAGTACTTC. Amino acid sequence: CASSPRLAGSQETQYF.

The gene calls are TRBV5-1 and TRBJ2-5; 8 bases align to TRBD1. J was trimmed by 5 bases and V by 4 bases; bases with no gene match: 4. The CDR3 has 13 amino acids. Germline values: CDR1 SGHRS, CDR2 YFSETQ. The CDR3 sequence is CASSRTGSETQYF. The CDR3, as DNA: TGCGCCAGCAGCAGGACAGGGTCCGAGACCCAGTACTTC.

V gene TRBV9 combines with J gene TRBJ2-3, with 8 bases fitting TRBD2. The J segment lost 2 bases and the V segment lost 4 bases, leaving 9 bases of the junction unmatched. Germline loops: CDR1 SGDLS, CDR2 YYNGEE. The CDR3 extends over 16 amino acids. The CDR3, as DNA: TGTGCCAGCAGCCCCTATAGCGGGGCCTCCACAGATACGCAGTATTTT. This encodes CASSPYSGASTDTQYF.

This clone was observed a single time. CDR3 loop: CASSPRQGLGNNQPQHF. CDR3 DNA sequence: TGTGCCAGCAGTCCGCGTCAGGGGCTTGGAAACAATCAGCCCCAGCATTTT. V gene TRBV6-6 combines with J gene TRBJ1-5, with a tentative D call TRBD1 (6 bases). The length of the CDR3 is 17 residues. Germline CDR1 MNHNY, CDR2 SVGAGI (reference sequence). The V end was cut by 5 bases, the J end by 3 bases, with 20 bases between.

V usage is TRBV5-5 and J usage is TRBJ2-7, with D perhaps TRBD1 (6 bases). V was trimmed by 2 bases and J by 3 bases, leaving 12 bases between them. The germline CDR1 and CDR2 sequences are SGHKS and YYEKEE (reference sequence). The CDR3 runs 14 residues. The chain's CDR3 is CASSLGGKGYEQYF. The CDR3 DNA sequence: TGTGCCAGCAGCTTAGGGGGTAAAGGCTACGAGCAGTACTTC.

The CDR3 here is CASSLELLNTEAFF. CDR3 in DNA: TGTGCCAGCAGCTTGGAACTGCTGAACACTGAAGCTTTCTTT. V and J are TRBV5-4 and TRBJ1-1, with D unresolved. The germline gives CDR1 SGHNT, CDR2 YYREEE (reference sequence). The germline V and J ends were trimmed by 0 bases and 0 bases, with 6 bases remaining between them. This CDR3 comprises 14 residues.

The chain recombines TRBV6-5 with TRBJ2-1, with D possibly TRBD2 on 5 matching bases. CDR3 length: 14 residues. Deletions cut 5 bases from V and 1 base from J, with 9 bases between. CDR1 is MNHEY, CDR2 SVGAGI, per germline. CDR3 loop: CASSPGESYNEQFF. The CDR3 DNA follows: TGTGCCAGCAGTCCCGGGGAGTCCTACAATGAGCAGTTCTTC.

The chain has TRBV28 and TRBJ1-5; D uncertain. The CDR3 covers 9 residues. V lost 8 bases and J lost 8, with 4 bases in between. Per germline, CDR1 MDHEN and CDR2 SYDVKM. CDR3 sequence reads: CASSEPQHF. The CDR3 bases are TGTGCCAGCTCGGAGCCCCAGCATTTT.

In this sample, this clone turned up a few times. This chain's CDR3 is CASSQDEGVLDTQYF. CDR3 nucleotides: TGTGCCAGCAGCCAAGATGAAGGGGTGTTAGATACGCAGTATTTT. The gene calls are TRBV4-2 and TRBJ2-3; tentative D call: TRBD1 (5 bases). Per the germline V gene, CDR1 is LGHNA and CDR2 is YNFKEQ. This CDR3 is 15 amino acids long. Trimming shortened V by 0 bases and J by 5 bases, and 12 bases separated the two germline ends.

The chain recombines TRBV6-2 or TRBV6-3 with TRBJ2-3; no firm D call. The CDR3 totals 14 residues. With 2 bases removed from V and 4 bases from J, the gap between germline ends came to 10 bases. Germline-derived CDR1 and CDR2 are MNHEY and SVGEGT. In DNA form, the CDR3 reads TGTGCCAGCAGTTACCTCGACCGGGCAGATACGCAGTATTTT. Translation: CASSYLDRADTQYF.

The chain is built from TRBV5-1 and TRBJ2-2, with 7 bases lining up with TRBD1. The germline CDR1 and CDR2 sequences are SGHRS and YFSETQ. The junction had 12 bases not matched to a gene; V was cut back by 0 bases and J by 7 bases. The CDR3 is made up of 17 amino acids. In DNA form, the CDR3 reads TGCGCCAGCAGCTTGGTAGGGGGCAGGGGACACGGCGGGGAGCTGTTTTTT. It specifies CASSLVGGRGHGGELFF.

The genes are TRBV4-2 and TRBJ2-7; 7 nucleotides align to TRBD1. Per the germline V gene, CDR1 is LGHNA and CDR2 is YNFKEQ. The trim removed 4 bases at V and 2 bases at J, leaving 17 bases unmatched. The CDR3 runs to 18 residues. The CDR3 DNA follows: TGTGCCAGCAGCCTCCTTGATGCCGGACAGGCTTCCCCCTACGAGCAGTACTTC. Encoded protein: CASSLLDAGQASPYEQYF.

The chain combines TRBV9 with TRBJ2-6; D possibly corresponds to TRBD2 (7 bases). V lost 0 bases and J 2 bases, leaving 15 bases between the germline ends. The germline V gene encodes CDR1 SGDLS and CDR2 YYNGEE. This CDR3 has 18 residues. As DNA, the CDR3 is TGTGCCAGCAGCGTAGGAGGAGGGGGGGGCACTGGGGCCAACGTCCTGACTTTC. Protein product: CASSVGGGGGTGANVLTF.

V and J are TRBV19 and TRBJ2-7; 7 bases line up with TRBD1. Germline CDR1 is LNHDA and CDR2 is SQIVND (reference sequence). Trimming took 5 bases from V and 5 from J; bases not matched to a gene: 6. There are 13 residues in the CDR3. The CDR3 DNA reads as TGTGCCAGTAGTGTGGACAGGAAGAACGAGCAGTACTTC. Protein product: CASSVDRKNEQYF.

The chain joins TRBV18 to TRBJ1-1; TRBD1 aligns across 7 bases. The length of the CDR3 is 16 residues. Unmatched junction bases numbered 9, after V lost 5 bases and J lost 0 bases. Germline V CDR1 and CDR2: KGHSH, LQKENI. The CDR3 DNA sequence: TGTGCCAGCTCAGCTCGGGACAGCCTATTGAACACTGAAGCTTTCTTT. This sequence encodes CASSARDSLLNTEAFF.

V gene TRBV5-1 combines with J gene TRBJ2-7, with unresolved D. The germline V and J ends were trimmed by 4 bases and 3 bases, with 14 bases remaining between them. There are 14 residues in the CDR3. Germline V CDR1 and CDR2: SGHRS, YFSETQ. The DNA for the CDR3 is TGCGCCAGCAGCCCACGCTCCCCCAGCTACGAGCAGTACTTC. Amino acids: CASSPRSPSYEQYF.

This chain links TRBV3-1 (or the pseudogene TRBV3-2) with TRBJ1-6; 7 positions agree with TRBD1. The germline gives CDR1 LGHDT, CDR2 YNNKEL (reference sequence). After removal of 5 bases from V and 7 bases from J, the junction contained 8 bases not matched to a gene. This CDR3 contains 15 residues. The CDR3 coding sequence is TGTGCCAGCAGCACCCAGGGGGGCGGGAATTCACCCCTCCACTTT. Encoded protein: CASSTQGGGNSPLHF.

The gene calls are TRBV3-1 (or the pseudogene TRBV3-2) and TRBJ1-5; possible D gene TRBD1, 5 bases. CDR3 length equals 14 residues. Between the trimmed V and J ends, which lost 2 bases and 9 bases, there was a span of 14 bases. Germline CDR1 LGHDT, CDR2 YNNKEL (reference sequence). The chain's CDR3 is CASSQISGGGPQHF. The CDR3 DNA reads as TGTGCCAGCAGCCAAATCTCCGGGGGAGGGCCCCAGCATTTT.

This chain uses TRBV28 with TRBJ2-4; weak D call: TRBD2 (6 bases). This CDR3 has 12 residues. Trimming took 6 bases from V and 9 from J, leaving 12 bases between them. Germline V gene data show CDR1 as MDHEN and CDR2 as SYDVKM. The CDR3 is CASRGLHRIQYF. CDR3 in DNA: TGTGCCAGCAGGGGACTGCATCGCATTCAGTACTTC.